This entry is about one TCR beta chain. This clonotype was seen ten or more times. It lacks a known antigen. Base quality data are lacking; no much larger clone is found one base away. Interpreted using the paper, the time point label stands for: healthy volunteer bleed at 6 weeks. Total RNA was extracted from unfractionated whole blood that had been collected in Tempus Blood RNA tubes. Four or five healthy volunteers acted as controls for TCR sequencing and had blood drawn at day 0, 2 weeks and 6 weeks. CDR1 and CDR2, per the germline V gene, are SGHRS and YFSETQ. From the cysteine through the phenylalanine, the CDR3 covers 14 amino acids. Kept here is only the CDR3 DNA, which spans 42 bases and is read in frame from base 1. V sheds 4 bases and J sheds 3 bases, leaving 11 bases between their ends. These data are taken from a study of human T cells and chemical hapten exposure (dated by TCRdb to about 2021). Some background on the complete study: Libraries were pooled for sequencing, and per-sample TCR yields varied mainly because of small differences in library volumes within the pool. For every blood RNA sample, sequencing covered both the TCR alpha and TCR beta chains. In alopecia patients, the study followed how the peripheral blood TCR repertoire changed in vivo over primary and secondary sensitization to diphenylcyclopropenone (DPC), a hapten. Points the paper makes about the study in general: DPC sensitization did not change how many TCRs were above 1 in 1000 frequency, and no evidence was found of alterations in global repertoire structure. After repeated subsampling, changes were observed in the strength of the expansion versus patch-test correlation and in the threshold at which the correlation became significant.

Libraries came from RACE. This sample was sequenced with a NextSeq 500. Library preparation attached unique molecular identifiers to individual cDNA molecules for quantitative, reproducible TCR counting. On the authors' methods: The median number of TCRs per sample was some 100,000, ranging from roughly 23,224 to 690,600. The Decombinator software suite was used to annotate V, J and CDR3 in the TCR reads. Every sample was subsampled to the same number of TCRs (28,000) for the PS versus PT1 abundance plots. TCRs were defined as expanded if absent before sensitization and observed at least eight times at the 2-week time point. Through fastp at Q25 and MiXCR, TCRdb rebuilt clones from the public reads, retaining in-frame beta chains. All rows with the same CDR3 protein become a single entry with the most common DNA and genes. These V and J calls are TCRdb output, not the study's own analysis. The sample table holds some 31,000 distinct CDR3 sequences, of which around 5.9% were seen once. The ten largest make up around 13% of the sample.

The chain employs TRBV5-1 and TRBJ2-1; the D gene lacks a confident call. This sequence was found in a human donor in good health. Some clones in this sample may be carry-over from other donors' samples. Sequenced: whole blood. The bases are TGCGCCAGCAGCCCGGACCAGGTCTACAATGAGCAGTTCTTC. It codes for CASSPDQVYNEQFF. Beyond the CDR3, the reference TRBV5-1 and TRBJ2-1 genes provide the residues; the full variable domain reads: KAGVTQTPRYLIKTRGQQVTLSCSPISGHRSVSWYQQTPGQGLQFLFEYFSETQRNKGNFPGRFSGRQFSNSRSEMNVSTLELGDSALYLCASSPDQVYNEQFFGPGTRLTVL.